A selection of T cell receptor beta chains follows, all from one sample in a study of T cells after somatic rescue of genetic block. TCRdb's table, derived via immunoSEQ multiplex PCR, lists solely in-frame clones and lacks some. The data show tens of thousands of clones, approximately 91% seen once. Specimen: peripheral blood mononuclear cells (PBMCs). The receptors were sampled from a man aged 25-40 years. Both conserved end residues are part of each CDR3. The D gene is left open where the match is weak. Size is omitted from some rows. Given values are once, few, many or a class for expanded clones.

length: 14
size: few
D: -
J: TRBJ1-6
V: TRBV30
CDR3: CAWSRSSYNSPLHF
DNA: TGTGCCTGGTCCAGGAGCTCCTATAATTCACCCCTCCACTTT

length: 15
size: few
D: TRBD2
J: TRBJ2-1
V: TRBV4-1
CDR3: CASSYSGAGRNEQFF
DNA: TGCGCCAGCAGCTACAGCGGGGCGGGCCGGAATGAGCAGTTCTTC

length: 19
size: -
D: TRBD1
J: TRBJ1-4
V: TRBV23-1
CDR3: CASSQTTTTGGETNEKLFF
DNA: TGCGCCAGCAGTCAAACAACAACGACAGGGGGCGAGACTAATGAAAAACTGTTTTTT

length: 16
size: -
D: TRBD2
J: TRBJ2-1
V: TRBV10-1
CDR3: CASERLAGSSYNEQFF
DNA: TGCGCCAGCGAAAGACTAGCGGGGAGCTCCTACAATGAGCAGTTCTTC

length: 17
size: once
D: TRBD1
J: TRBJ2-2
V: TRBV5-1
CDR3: CASSLVANFRGSGELFF
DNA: TGCGCCAGCAGCTTGGTAGCCAACTTCAGGGGGTCCGGGGAGCTGTTTTTT

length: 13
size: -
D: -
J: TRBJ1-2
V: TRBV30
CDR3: CAWRPSRNYGYTF
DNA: TGTGCCTGGAGACCCTCCCGGAACTATGGCTACACCTTC

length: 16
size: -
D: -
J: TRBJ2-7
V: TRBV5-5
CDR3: CASSLALARATYEQYF
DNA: TGTGCCAGCAGCTTGGCCTTGGCCAGGGCAACCTACGAGCAGTACTTC

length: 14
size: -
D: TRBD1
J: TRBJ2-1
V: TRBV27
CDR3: CASSRGRGYNEQFF
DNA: TGTGCCAGCAGTAGGGGGCGAGGCTACAATGAGCAGTTCTTC

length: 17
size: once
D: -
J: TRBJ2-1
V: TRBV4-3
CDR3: CASSPSGAGLSTNEQFF
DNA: TGCGCCAGCAGCCCCAGTGGGGCGGGGCTTAGTACGAATGAGCAGTTCTTC

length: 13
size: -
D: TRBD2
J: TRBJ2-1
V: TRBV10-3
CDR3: CAISELAGDEQFF
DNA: TGTGCCATCAGTGAGTTAGCGGGAGATGAGCAGTTCTTC

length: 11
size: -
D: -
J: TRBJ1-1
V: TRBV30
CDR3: CVGSGNTEAFF
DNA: TGTGTCGGGTCAGGGAACACTGAAGCTTTCTTT

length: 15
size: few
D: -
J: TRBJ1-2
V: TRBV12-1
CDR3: CASSRPATVNYGYTF
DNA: TGTGCCAGCAGCCGGCCCGCGACGGTCAACTATGGCTACACCTTC

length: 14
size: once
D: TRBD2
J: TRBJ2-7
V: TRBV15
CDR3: CATSRNLNPGLLDF
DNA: TGTGCCACCAGCAGAAATTTAAATCCGGGACTACTGGATTTC

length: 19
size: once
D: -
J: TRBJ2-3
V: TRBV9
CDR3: CASSVVGLGLALSTDTQYF
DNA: TGTGCCAGCAGCGTAGTGGGATTGGGGCTAGCGCTGAGCACAGATACGCAGTATTTT

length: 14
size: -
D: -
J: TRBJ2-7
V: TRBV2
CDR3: CASSEPLTIYEQYF
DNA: TGTGCCAGCAGTGAACCCCTAACAATCTACGAGCAGTACTTC

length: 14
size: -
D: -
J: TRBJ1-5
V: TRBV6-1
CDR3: CASSDGRFNQPQHF
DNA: TGTGCCAGCAGTGACGGACGGTTCAATCAGCCCCAGCATTTT

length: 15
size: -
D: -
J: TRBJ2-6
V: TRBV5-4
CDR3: CASSPQTSGANVLTF
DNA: TGTGCCAGCAGCCCGCAGACCTCTGGGGCCAACGTCCTGACTTTC

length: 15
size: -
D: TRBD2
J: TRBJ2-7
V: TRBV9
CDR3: CASSGLAGGPYEQYF
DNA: TGTGCCAGCAGCGGGCTAGCGGGGGGGCCGTACGAGCAGTACTTC

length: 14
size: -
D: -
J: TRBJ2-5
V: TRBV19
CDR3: CASSIGTFQETQYF
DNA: TGTGCCAGTAGTATAGGGACATTCCAAGAGACCCAGTACTTC

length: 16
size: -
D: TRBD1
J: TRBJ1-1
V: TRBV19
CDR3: CASSPLQGAGNTEAFF
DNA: TGTGCCAGTAGTCCTCTCCAGGGGGCAGGGAACACTGAAGCTTTCTTT

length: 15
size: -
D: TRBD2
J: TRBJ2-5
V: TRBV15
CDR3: CATSRGLAGLETQYF
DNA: TGTGCCACCAGCAGAGGGTTAGCGGGGTTGGAGACCCAGTACTTC

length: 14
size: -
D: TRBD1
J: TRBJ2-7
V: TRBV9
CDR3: CASSARQGPYEQYF
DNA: TGTGCCAGCAGCGCCCGACAGGGTCCCTACGAGCAGTACTTC